This record concerns one T cell receptor beta chain sequence. Its antigen is unidentified. CDR1 and CDR2 (germline): MGHRA, YSYEKL. V lost 1 base and J lost 2; bases outside the gene matches: 9. The CDR3 totals 17 residues. This entry comes from a study of cytomegalovirus exposure and HLA in healthy donors. Study results and limitations: The tendency of first-cohort TCR clusters to co-occur in the 120 validation repertoires was identified by a subsequent analysis. Whilst most TCR sequences proved rare, a subset of public TCRs occurred across many donors. A few chains tied to CMV proved CMV antigen-specific in vitro.

The data were produced by immunoSEQ multiplex PCR, yet TCRdb's version contains in-frame clones alone and is incomplete. The top ten hold 0.65% to 0.8% of the sample, which has 82,000 or so clones, approximately 93% seen once. This TCR was sampled from a man between 18 and 35 years old in good health and CMV-seronegative. Material: PBMCs. The chain uses TRBV4-1 and TRBJ2-5; 8 bases are a match to TRBD2. For the CDR3, the DNA is TGCGCCAGCAGCCAAGGTCTTGGTAGCGGGGTTCAAGAGACCCAGTACTTC. It yields the protein CASSQGLGSGVQETQYF.